This T cell receptor beta chain was obtained from a study of CD4 T cells in relation to SARS-CoV-2 and coronaviruses. A remark on this clone: Its antigen is not known.

The repertoire was sequenced with immunoSEQ multiplex PCR; TCRdb's copy has only in-frame clones and lacks some. The sample consists of around 23,000 clones, less than 75% of them appearing once. V shed 2 bases and J shed 2 bases, with 12 bases lying between them. This CDR3 spans 15 amino acids. CDR1 SGDLS and CDR2 YYNGEE come from the germline V gene. The unexposed donors gave CD4+ T cells in 2011-2018, prior to COVID-19. The cells were cultured for about 10 days before CD4+ T cells were isolated. The TCR sequence derives from a human donor in good health. The V and J genes are TRBV9 and TRBJ2-3, with D maybe TRBD1 (6 bases). Material: CD4+ T cells from PBMCs, cultured in vitro. The CDR3 sequence: CASSVNQGFTDTQYF. CDR3 nucleotides: TGTGCCAGCAGCGTTAACCAGGGGTTCACAGATACGCAGTATTTT. Drawing the rest from reference TRBV9 and TRBJ2-3, the complete variable domain is DSGVTQTPKHLITATGQRVTLRCSPRSGDLSVYWYQQSLDQGLQFLIQYYNGEERAKGNILERFSAQQFPDLHSELNLSSLELGDSALYFCASSVNQGFTDTQYFGPGTRLTVL.